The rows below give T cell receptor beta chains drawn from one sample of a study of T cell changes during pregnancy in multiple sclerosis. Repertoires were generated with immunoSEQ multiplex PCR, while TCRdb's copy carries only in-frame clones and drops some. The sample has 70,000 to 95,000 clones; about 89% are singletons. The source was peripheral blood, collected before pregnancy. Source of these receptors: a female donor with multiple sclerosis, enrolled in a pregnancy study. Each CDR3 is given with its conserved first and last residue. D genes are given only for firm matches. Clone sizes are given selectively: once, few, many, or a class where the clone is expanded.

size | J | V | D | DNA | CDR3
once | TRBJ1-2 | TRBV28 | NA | TGTGCCAGCAGGACCCCCGGGATTTCCTATGGCTACACCTTC | CASRTPGISYGYTF
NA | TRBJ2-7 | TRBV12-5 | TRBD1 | TGTGCTAGTGTTTTTCCACGGACAGGGGGTTACGAGCAGTACTTC | CASVFPRTGGYEQYF
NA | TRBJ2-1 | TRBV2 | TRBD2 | TGTGCCAGCAGTGAGGGGCAGCGGGGGGTCGAGCAGTTCTTC | CASSEGQRGVEQFF
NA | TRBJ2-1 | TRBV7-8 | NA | TGTGCCAGCAGCTTATCTCGGCGGAGACCCTACAATGAGCAGTTCTTC | CASSLSRRRPYNEQFF
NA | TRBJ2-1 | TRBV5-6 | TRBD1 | TGTGCCAGCAGCGGGGACAGGGGGCCCAATGAGCAGTTCTTC | CASSGDRGPNEQFF
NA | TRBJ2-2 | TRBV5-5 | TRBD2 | TGTGCCAGCAGCCTGTACCCTAGAAGCGGGGGGACATTCGGGGAGCTGTTTTTT | CASSLYPRSGGTFGELFF
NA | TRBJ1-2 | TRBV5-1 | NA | TGCGCCAGCAGCTTGGGGGGCGGAATTTTTAACTATGGCTACACCTTC | CASSLGGGIFNYGYTF
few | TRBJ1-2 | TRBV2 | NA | TGTGCCAGCAGTCCCACAGGGTCGGGGTATGGCTACACCTTC | CASSPTGSGYGYTF
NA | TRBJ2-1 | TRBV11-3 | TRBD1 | TGTGCCAGCAGCTTAGATAGGGACAGCTACAATGAGCAGTTCTTC | CASSLDRDSYNEQFF
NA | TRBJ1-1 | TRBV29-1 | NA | TGCAGCGTCGATGACCGACGACAGGACATGAACACTGAAGCTTTCTTT | CSVDDRRQDMNTEAFF
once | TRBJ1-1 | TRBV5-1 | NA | TGCGCCAGCAGCTCGGAGGTCTACACTGAAGCTTTCTTT | CASSSEVYTEAFF
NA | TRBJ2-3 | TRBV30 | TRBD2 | TGTGCCTGGAGTGTTGGGGCGGGGGGGATCACAGATACGCAGTATTTT | CAWSVGAGGITDTQYF
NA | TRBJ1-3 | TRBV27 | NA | TGTGCCAGCAGTCTTTCCCGCCGTGGCAACTCTGGAAACACCATATATTTT | CASSLSRRGNSGNTIYF
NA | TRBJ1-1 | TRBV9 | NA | TGTGCCAGCAGCGTCCAGGGATACACTGAAGCTTTCTTT | CASSVQGYTEAFF
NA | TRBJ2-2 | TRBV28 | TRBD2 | TGTGCCAGCAGTTTGGCGGGGGGCGCAGCCGGGGAGCTGTTTTTT | CASSLAGGAAGELFF
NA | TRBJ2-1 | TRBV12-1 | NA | TGTGCCAGCAGCGTACGGACTAGCGGGGGGCATCACAATGAGCAGTTCTTC | CASSVRTSGGHHNEQFF
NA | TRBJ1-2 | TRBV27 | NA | TGTGCCAGCCCGAAGACAGATGTTTTCTATGGCTACACCTTC | CASPKTDVFYGYTF
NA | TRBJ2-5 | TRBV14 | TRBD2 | TGTGCCAGCAGCCACTGGGAGGGATTTCGAGAGACCCAGTACTTC | CASSHWEGFRETQYF
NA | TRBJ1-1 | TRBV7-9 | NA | TGTGCCAGCAGCTGGGGGGAAGGCACTGAAGCTTTCTTT | CASSWGEGTEAFF
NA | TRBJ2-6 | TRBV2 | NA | TGTGCCAGCAGTGTCCACGCGTCTGGGGCCAACGTCCTGACTTTC | CASSVHASGANVLTF
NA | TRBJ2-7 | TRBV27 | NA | TGTGCCAGCAGTTTACGGGACAACTCCTACGAGCAGTACTTC | CASSLRDNSYEQYF
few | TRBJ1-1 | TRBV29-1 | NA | TGCAGCGCCGTTATCACTGAAGCTTTCTTT | CSAVITEAFF
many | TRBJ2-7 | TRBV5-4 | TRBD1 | TGTGCCAGCAGCTTCCCGGGACAGGGGTACGAGCAGTACTTC | CASSFPGQGYEQYF
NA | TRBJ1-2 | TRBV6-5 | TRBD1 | TGTGCCAGCGCCCAGGGGGTAAGGAGTGGCTACACCTTC | CASAQGVRSGYTF
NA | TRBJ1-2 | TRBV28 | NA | TGTGCCAGTCGCCGCGGGGGGTTTAAAATTAACTATGGCTACACCTTC | CASRRGGFKINYGYTF
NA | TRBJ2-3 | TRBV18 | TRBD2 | TGTGCCAGCTCACCTAATGGGACTAGCGGGGGACACACGCTAGATACGCAGTATTTT | CASSPNGTSGGHTLDTQYF
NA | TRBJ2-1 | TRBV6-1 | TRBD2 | TGTGCCAGCAGCCAACTAGCGGGGGGCGCCGATGAGCAGTTCTTC | CASSQLAGGADEQFF
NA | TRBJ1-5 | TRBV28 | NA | TGTGCCAGCAGCTCCCCTTGGGCCGGCGCCCAGCATTTT | CASSSPWAGAQHF
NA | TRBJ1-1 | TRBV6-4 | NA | TGTGCCAGCACCATCAGGGGCGAGGGCACTGAAGCTTTCTTT | CASTIRGEGTEAFF
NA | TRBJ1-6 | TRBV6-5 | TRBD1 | TGTGCCAGCAGTGCCTTGACAGGGTTGGCCCTCCACTTT | CASSALTGLALHF
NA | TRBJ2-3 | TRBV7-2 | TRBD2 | TGTGCCAGCAGCTTAGGGAGGCTAGCGGGCACAGATACGCAGTATTTT | CASSLGRLAGTDTQYF
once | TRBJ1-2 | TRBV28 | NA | TGTGCCAGCAGTTTTGCTCGGTCCTATGGCTACACCTTC | CASSFARSYGYTF
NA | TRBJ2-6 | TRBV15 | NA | TGTGCCACCAGCAGTGGAAGACTGATCTCTGGGGCCAACGTCCTGACTTTC | CATSSGRLISGANVLTF
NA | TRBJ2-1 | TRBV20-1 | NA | TGCAGTGCTTCAACGGACAATGAGCAGTTCTTC | CSASTDNEQFF
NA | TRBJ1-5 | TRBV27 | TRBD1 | TGTGCCAGCAGCCATTCCCAGGGGGATAGCAATCAGCCCCAGCATTTT | CASSHSQGDSNQPQHF
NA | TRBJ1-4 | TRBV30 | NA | TGTGCCTGGAGTTGGGCGGGGAATGAAAAACTGTTTTTT | CAWSWAGNEKLFF
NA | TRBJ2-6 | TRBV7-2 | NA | TGTGCCAGCAGCTTCCTAGGGGCTGGGGCCAACGTCCTGACTTTC | CASSFLGAGANVLTF
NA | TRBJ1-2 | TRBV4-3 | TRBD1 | TGCGCCAGCAGCCAAGAAGGGGGCCACTACGACTATGGCTACACCTTC | CASSQEGGHYDYGYTF
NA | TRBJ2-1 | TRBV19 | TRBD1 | TGTGCCAGTAGAAGACAGGGTCTCTACAATGAGCAGTTCTTC | CASRRQGLYNEQFF
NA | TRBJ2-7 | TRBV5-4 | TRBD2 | TGTGCCAGCAGCCAACTAGCGGGGGAGGCCTACGAGCAGTACTTC | CASSQLAGEAYEQYF
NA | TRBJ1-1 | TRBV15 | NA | TGTGCCACCACCCCAAAACTCCCGGGACAACCAAGAATGAACACTGAAGCTTTCTTT | CATTPKLPGQPRMNTEAFF
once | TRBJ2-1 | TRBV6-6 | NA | TGTGCCAGCAGTCTCAGGGTAAATGAGCAGTTCTTC | CASSLRVNEQFF